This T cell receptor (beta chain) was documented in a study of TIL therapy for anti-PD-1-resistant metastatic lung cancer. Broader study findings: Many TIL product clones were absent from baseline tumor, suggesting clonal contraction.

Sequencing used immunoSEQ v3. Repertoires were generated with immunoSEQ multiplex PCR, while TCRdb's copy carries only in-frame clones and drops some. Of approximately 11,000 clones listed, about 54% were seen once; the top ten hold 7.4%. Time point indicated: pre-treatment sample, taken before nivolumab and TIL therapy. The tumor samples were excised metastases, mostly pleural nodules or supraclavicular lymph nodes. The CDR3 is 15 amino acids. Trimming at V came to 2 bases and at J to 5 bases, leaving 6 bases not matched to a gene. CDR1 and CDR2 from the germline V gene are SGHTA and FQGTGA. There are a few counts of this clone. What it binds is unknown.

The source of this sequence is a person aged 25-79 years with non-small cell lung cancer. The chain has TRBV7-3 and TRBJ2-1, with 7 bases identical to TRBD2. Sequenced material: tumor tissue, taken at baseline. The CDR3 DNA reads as TGTGCCAGCAGCTTAGCGGGGGTGCCAAACAATGAGCAGTTCTTC. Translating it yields CASSLAGVPNNEQFF.